The 9 T cell receptor beta chains reported below all come from one sample, sequenced in a study of OX40 agonist ivuxolimab in advanced cancers. The data were produced by immunoSEQ multiplex PCR, yet TCRdb's version contains in-frame clones alone and is incomplete. The table lists approximately 23,000 clones, roughly nine tenths of them singletons, with approximately 28% in the top ten. The starting material was CD4+ or CD8+ T cells sorted from blood, obtained in a trial of the OX40 agonist ivuxolimab. These receptors were taken from an adult with an advanced solid tumor such as melanoma, head and neck, liver or kidney cancer.

This chain uses TRBV2 with TRBJ2-7, with D maybe TRBD2 (5 bases). The CDR3 is 14 amino acids. CDR1 SNHLY and CDR2 FYNNEI come from the germline V gene. V lost 3 bases, J lost 2 bases, and 11 bases lay in between. The CDR3 DNA follows: TGTGCCAGCAGTGAGGGTCCTAGCCCCTACGAGCAGTACTTC. Its protein is CASSEGPSPYEQYF.

This chain joins TRBV30 and TRBJ1-5; tentatively, D is TRBD1 (6 bases). CDR3 length: 13 amino acids. V was trimmed by 2 bases and J by 4 bases, leaving 9 bases between them. Germline loops: CDR1 GTSNPN, CDR2 SVGIG (reference sequence). The CDR3 bases are TGTGCCTGGAGTCTTACAGGGAATCAGCCCCAGCATTTT. It codes for CAWSLTGNQPQHF.

This clone was counted a few times. The V and J genes are TRBV6-6 and TRBJ2-5; TRBD2 might be the D (5 bases). The germline V gene has CDR1 MNHNY and CDR2 SVGAGI (reference sequence). This CDR3 comprises 14 residues. Trimming left V 7 bases short and J 7 bases short, with 19 bases between. The CDR3 sequence: CASKSHEGEVTQYF. The CDR3 DNA is TGTGCCAGCAAGTCGCACGAGGGAGAGGTGACCCAGTACTTC.

The CDR3, as DNA: TGTGCCATCAGTGACAGCACCAACGAGCAGTACTTC. It is translated as CAISDSTNEQYF. J is TRBJ2-7 and V is TRBV10-3; no clear D gene. CDR1 and CDR2 from the germline V gene are ENHRY and SYGVKD. Trimming shortened V by 3 bases and J by 5 bases, and 8 bases separated the two germline ends. There are 12 residues in the CDR3.

The chain joins TRBV29-1 to TRBJ2-7, with 10 bases matching TRBD1. The V segment lost 5 bases and the J segment 3 bases; nucleotides outside the gene matches: 4. The germline V gene has CDR1 SQVTM and CDR2 ANQGSEA. This CDR3 contains 13 residues. CDR3 protein: CSVWGTGVYEQYF. DNA for the CDR3: TGCAGCGTTTGGGGGACAGGGGTCTACGAGCAGTACTTC.

The chain is built from TRBV10-1 and TRBJ2-7; 10 positions agree with TRBD2. The germline CDR1 and CDR2 sequences are WNHNN and SYGVQD (reference sequence). J lost 2 bases, V lost 4 bases, and 5 bases had no gene match. The CDR3 spans 15 residues. The CDR3 sequence is CASSVGSGRPYEQYF. The CDR3 region has the DNA TGCGCCAGCAGTGTGGGTAGCGGGAGGCCCTACGAGCAGTACTTC.

The V gene is TRBV6-6, the J gene TRBJ2-7; 10 bases line up with TRBD2. Per the germline V gene, CDR1 is MNHNY and CDR2 is SVGAGI (reference sequence). The V gene end was trimmed by 2 bases and the J gene end by 3 bases; junction bases not matched to a gene: 4. The CDR3 has 15 amino acids. In nucleotides, the CDR3 is TGTGCCAGCAGTTACCTCGGGACTAGCGACTACGAGCAGTACTTC. Amino acids: CASSYLGTSDYEQYF.

This clone was counted between two and nine times. Other DNA sequences in this specimen translate into the identical CDR3. This sequence joins TRBV28 and TRBJ1-2; D uncertain. V was cut by 5 bases and J by 5 bases, with 12 bases left in between. CDR1 and CDR2 (germline): MDHEN, SYDVKM. The CDR3 covers 13 residues. CDR3 nucleotides: TGTGCCAGCAGTCCCACGGGAGGGTATGGCTACACCTTC. It encodes CASSPTGGYGYTF.

V gene TRBV15 combines with J gene TRBJ1-4, with D uncertain. Trimming left V 5 bases short and J 0 bases short, with 10 bases between. The germline CDR1 and CDR2 sequences are LNHNV and YYDKDF (reference sequence). CDR3 length: 15 amino acids. The CDR3 is CATSGSVATNEKLFF. The CDR3 nucleotides are TGTGCCACCAGCGGATCGGTAGCAACTAATGAAAAACTGTTTTTT. The full variable domain, with the rest looked up from reference TRBV15 and TRBJ1-4, is DAMVIQNPRYQVTQFGKPVTLSCSQTLNHNVMYWYQQKSSQAPKLLFHYYDKDFNNEADTPDNFQSRRPNTSFCFLDIRSPGLGDTAMYLCATSGSVATNEKLFFGSGTQLSVL.